The subject of this entry is one T cell receptor (beta chain). In the study's own analysis: Estimation of nucleated cell counts relied on the amplification of reference gene primers. The table came from immunoSEQ multiplex PCR; TCRdb's copy has only in-frame clones and leaves some out. V, J and clone size derive from that table, while D and trimming were established from the DNA sequence. The sample shows approximately 210,000 clones, about 80% of them seen only once. This record comes from a study of blood T cell repertoires in COVID-19. Turning to the study itself: Collection of acute and convalescent COVID-19 samples took place in the United States, Italy and Spain. T cells, B-cell-depleted T cells, or PBMCs provided the cDNA or gDNA that served as material.

Germline values: CDR1 SGHNT, CDR2 YYREEE (reference sequence). The V and J ends lost 4 bases and 1 base respectively, with 11 bases between them. The CDR3 contains 14 residues. The chain couples TRBV5-4 to TRBJ2-5; a weak D match, TRBD1 (6 bases). The sample comprised peripheral blood. This clonotype was sampled from a middle-aged woman with active or convalescent COVID-19. CDR3: CASSINRVQETQYF. The CDR3 DNA follows: TGTGCCAGCAGCATAAACAGGGTCCAAGAGACCCAGTACTTC. The complete variable domain, with remaining parts taken from reference TRBV5-4 and TRBJ2-5, reads ETGVTQSPTHLIKTRGQQVTLRCSSQSGHNTVSWYQQALGQGPQFIFQYYREEENGRGNFPPRFSGLQFPNYSSELNVNALELDDSALYLCASSINRVQETQYFGPGTRLLVL.